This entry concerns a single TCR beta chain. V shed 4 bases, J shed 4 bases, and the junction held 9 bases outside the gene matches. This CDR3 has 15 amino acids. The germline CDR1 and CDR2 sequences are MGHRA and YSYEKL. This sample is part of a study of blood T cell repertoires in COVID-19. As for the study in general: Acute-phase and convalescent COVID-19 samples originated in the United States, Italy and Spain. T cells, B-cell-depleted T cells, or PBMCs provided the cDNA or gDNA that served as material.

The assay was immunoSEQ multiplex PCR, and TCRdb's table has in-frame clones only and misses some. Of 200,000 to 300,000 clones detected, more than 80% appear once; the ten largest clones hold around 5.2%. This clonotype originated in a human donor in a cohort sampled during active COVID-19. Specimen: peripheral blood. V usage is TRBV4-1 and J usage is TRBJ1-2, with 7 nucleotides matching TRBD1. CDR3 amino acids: CASSLGQELFYGYTF. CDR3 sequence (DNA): TGCGCCAGCAGCCTTGGACAGGAGCTTTTCTATGGCTACACCTTC.